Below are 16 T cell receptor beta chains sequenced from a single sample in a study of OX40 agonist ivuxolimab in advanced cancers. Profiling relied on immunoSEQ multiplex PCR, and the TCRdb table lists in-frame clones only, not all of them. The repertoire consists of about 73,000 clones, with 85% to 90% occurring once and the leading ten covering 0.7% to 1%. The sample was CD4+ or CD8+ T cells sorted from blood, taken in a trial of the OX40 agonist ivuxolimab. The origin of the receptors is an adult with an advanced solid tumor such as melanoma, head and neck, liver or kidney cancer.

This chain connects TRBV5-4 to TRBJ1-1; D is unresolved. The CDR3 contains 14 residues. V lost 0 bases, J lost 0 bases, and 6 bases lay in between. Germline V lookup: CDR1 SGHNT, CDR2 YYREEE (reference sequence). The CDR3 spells CASSLEILNTEAFF. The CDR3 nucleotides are TGTGCCAGCAGCTTGGAGATCCTGAACACTGAAGCTTTCTTT.

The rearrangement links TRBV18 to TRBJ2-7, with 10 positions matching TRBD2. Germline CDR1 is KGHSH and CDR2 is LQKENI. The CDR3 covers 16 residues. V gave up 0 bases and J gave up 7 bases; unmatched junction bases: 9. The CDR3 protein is CASSPPGGLALREQYF. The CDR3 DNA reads TGTGCCAGCTCACCACCGGGGGGACTAGCGCTGAGGGAGCAGTACTTC. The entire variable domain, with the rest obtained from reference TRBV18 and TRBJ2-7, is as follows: NAGVMQNPRHLVRRRGQEARLRCSPMKGHSHVYWYRQLPEEGLKFMVYLQKENIIDESGMPKERFSAEFPKEGPSILRIQQVVRGDSAAYFCASSPPGGLALREQYFGPGTRLTVT.

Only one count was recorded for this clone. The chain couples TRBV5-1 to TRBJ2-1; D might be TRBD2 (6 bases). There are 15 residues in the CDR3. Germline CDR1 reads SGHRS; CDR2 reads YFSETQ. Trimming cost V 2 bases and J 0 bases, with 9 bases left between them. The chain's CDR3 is CASSLAGSSYNEQFF. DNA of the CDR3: TGCGCCAGCAGCTTAGCGGGCAGCTCCTACAATGAGCAGTTCTTC.

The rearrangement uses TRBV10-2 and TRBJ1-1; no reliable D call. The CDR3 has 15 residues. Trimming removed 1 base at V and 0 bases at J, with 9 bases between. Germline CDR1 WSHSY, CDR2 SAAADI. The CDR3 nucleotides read TGCGCCAGCAGTGAGTTGGGCGGAATGAACACTGAAGCTTTCTTT. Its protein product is CASSELGGMNTEAFF.

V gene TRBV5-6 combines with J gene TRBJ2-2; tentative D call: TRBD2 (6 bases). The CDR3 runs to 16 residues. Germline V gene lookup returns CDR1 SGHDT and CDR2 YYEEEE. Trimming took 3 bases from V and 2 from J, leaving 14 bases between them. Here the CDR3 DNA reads TGTGCCAGCAGCTACCGGACTAACAGAAACACCGGGGAGCTGTTTTTT. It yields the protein CASSYRTNRNTGELFF.

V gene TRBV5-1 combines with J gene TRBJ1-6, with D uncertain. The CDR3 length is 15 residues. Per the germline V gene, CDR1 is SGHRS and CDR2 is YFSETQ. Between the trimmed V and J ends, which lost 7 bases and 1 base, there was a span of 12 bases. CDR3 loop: CASSRVGSYNSPLHF. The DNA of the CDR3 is TGCGCCAGCTCAAGGGTGGGATCCTATAATTCACCCCTCCACTTT.

CDR3 in DNA: TGTGCCAGCAGCCCCCCCGGACTAGCGGGAGGCCACGAGCAGTACTTC. Protein: CASSPPGLAGGHEQYF. The rearrangement joins TRBV9 to TRBJ2-7; 14 bases line up with TRBD2. This CDR3 is 16 amino acids long. Germline V gene sequence: CDR1 SGDLS, CDR2 YYNGEE. The junction had 8 bases not matched to a gene; V was cut back by 4 bases and J by 5 bases.

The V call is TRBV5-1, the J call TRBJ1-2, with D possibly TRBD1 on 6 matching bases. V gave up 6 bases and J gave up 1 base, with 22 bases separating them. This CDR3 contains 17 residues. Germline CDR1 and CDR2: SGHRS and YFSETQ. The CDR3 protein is CASTPLLNPRGNYGYTF. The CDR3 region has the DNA TGCGCCAGCACACCCCTTCTTAACCCCAGGGGTAACTATGGCTACACCTTC.

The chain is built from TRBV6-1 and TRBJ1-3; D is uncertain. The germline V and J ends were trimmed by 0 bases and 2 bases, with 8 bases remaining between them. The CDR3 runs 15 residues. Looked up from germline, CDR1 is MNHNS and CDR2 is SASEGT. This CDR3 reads CASSEALGPGNTIYF. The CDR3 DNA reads TGTGCCAGCAGTGAAGCGCTAGGACCTGGAAACACCATATATTTT.

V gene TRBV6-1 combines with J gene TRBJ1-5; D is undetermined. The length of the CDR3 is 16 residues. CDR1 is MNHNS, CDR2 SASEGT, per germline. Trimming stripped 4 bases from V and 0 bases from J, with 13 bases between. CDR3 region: CASSGGSPYSNQPQHF. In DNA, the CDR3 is TGTGCCAGCAGTGGTGGGAGCCCTTATAGCAATCAGCCCCAGCATTTT.

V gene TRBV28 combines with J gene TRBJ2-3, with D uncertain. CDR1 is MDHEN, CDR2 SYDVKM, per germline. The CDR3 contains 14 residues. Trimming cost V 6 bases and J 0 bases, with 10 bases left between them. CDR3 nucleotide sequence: TGTGCCAGCAGCTCGGCGTCCAGCACAGATACGCAGTATTTT. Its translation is CASSSASSTDTQYF.

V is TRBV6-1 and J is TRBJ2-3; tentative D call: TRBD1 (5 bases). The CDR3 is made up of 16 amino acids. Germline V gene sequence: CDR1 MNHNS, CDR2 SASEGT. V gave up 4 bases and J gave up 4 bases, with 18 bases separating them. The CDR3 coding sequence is TGTGCCAGCAGTGCTGACAGATCAGCAATCGCAGATACGCAGTATTTT. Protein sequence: CASSADRSAIADTQYF.

The CDR3 DNA follows: TGTGCCAGCAGACTCAGAGCCTCTGGAAACACCATATATTTT. Protein: CASRLRASGNTIYF. This sequence joins TRBV27 and TRBJ1-3; D gene ambiguous. The V gene's germline CDR1 is MNHEY and CDR2 SMNVEV (reference sequence). CDR3 length equals 14 residues. V was trimmed by 6 bases and J by 0 bases, leaving 9 bases between them.

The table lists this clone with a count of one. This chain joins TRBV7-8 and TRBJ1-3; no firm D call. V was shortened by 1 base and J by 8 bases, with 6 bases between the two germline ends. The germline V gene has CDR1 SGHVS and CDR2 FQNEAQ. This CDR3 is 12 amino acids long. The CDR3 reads CASSLDRDTIYF. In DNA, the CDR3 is TGTGCCAGCAGCTTAGACAGAGACACCATATATTTT.

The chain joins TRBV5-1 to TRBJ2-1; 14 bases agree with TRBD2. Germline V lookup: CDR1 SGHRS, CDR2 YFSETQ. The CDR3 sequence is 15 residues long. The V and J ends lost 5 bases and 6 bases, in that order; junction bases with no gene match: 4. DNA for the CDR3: TGCGCCAGCAGGGAGGGACTAGCGGGGGCCAATGAGCAGTTCTTC. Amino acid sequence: CASREGLAGANEQFF.

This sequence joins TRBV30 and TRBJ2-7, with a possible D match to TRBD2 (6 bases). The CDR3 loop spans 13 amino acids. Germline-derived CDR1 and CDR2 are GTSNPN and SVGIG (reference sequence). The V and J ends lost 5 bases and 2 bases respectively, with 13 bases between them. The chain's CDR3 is CAWARGGAYEQYF. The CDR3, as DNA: TGTGCCTGGGCGAGGGGCGGGGCCTACGAGCAGTACTTC. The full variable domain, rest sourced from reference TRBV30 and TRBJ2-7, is SQTIHQWPATLVQPVGSPLSLECTVEGTSNPNLYWYRQAAGRGLQLLFYSVGIGQISSEVPQNLSASRPQDRQFILSSKKLLLSDSGFYLCAWARGGAYEQYFGPGTRLTVT.